This T cell receptor beta chain is drawn from a study of cytotoxic CD8 clonotypes in ibrutinib-treated CLL. Libraries were prepared by immunoSEQ multiplex PCR; TCRdb keeps only in-frame clonotypes and omits some of them. The sample records 73,000 or so clones, about 63% being singletons. A remark on this clone: Its target is not known.

CDR3 length equals 14 residues. J gave up 2 bases and V 4 bases, and 4 bases lay outside the gene matches. CDR1 is SGHRS and CDR2 is YFSETQ in the germline V gene. Notes on the study in general: Having risen at ibrutinib response, clonality had fallen back toward baseline by progression.

The chain couples TRBV5-1 to TRBJ2-5, with 8 bases that match TRBD2. The receptor comes from a human donor with chronic lymphocytic leukemia. The specimen was PBMCs, collected after 12 months of ibrutinib treatment. CDR3 residues: CASSLRGAQETQYF. The CDR3 DNA is TGCGCCAGCAGCCTGCGGGGGGCTCAAGAGACCCAGTACTTC.